Shown below are 5 T cell receptor beta chains from a single sample sequenced in a study of identical twins. MiXCR, applied by TCRdb to the 5' RACE reads, yields one record per CDR3 protein. The sample has fewer than 500,000 distinct CDR3 sequences, over 11% seen once. The same data also went into a second study, on yellow fever vaccine responses in identical twins.

The sequencing input was CD4+ T cells sorted from blood. Receptors were obtained from a woman aged 18 to 35 in good health.

J is TRBJ2-7 and V is TRBV20-1; 11 positions match TRBD1. Unmatched junction bases numbered 7, after V lost 5 bases and J lost 4 bases. Germline CDR1 DFQATT, CDR2 SNEGSKA (reference sequence). CDR3 size: 14 residues. CDR3 bases: TGCAGTGCTTCTGGACAGGGGGCTCTGTACGAGCAGTACTTC. Its protein product is CSASGQGALYEQYF.

This clonotype was counted only a few times. CDR3: CASSYLRGTYNEQFF. CDR3 nucleotide sequence: TGTGCCAGCAGTTACCTAAGGGGTACGTACAATGAGCAGTTCTTC. The rearrangement uses TRBV6-2 or TRBV6-3 and TRBJ2-1; a weak D match, TRBD1 (5 bases). The CDR3 spans 15 residues. Trimming removed 2 bases from V and 4 bases from J, with 12 bases in between. Germline V gene lookup returns CDR1 MNHEY and CDR2 SVGEGT.

This clonotype was recorded a few times. The chain uses TRBV6-2 or TRBV6-3 and TRBJ2-5; the match to TRBD1 covers 7 bases. The CDR3 runs to 14 residues. The trim removed 6 bases at V and 2 bases at J, leaving 6 bases unmatched. CDR1 MNHEY and CDR2 SVGEGT come from the germline V gene. Here the CDR3 DNA reads TGTGCCAGCAGAGCGGACAGGACTCAAGAGACCCAGTACTTC. The encoded protein is CASRADRTQETQYF.

The CDR3 spells CATLSGGADNEQFF. In DNA, the CDR3 is TGTGCCACCCTTAGCGGGGGGGCCGACAATGAGCAGTTCTTC. The gene calls are TRBV7-2 and TRBJ2-1, with TRBD2 matching over 11 bases. CDR3 length: 14 residues. Trimming removed 10 bases from V and 5 bases from J; junction bases left unmatched: 7. Per germline, CDR1 SGHTA and CDR2 FQGNSA.

The chain uses TRBV29-1 and TRBJ2-3; TRBD2 agrees at 8 bases. With 6 bases clipped from V and 2 bases from J, the junction kept 13 bases outside the gene matches. Germline assignment: CDR1 SQVTM and CDR2 ANQGSEA. The CDR3 is 16 residues long. The CDR3 sequence is CSVEGGPSGPTDTQYF. For the CDR3, the DNA is TGCAGCGTCGAGGGGGGTCCTAGCGGGCCCACAGATACGCAGTATTTT.